The 5 T cell receptor beta chains in this list originate from one sample, sequenced in a study of blood T cell repertoires in COVID-19. Sequencing was performed with immunoSEQ multiplex PCR; in TCRdb, only in-frame clones are kept and a portion is missing. The profile covers about 74,000 clones, with just over 85% appearing a single time and 1.5% to 2.5% taken by the ten largest. Input material: peripheral blood. These receptors originate from a woman aged 80 or older with active or convalescent COVID-19.

As for this clone: The sample contains more than one DNA sequence encoding this CDR3. The rearrangement joins TRBV4-1 to TRBJ1-3, with 8 bases that match TRBD1. The CDR3 has 15 residues. The germline gives CDR1 MGHRA, CDR2 YSYEKL. V shed 0 bases and J 4 bases; nucleotides not matched to a gene: 2. The CDR3 reads CASSQDRGPGNTIYF. The CDR3, as DNA: TGCGCCAGCAGCCAAGACAGGGGGCCGGGAAACACCATATATTTT.

This sequence joins TRBV19 and TRBJ1-2, with 10 bases fitting TRBD1. The CDR3 is made up of 16 amino acids. Looked up from germline, CDR1 is LNHDA and CDR2 is SQIVND (reference sequence). The V and J ends lost 2 bases and 6 bases, in that order; junction bases with no gene match: 9. The CDR3 is CASSILGQGKSNGYTF. For the CDR3, the DNA is TGTGCCAGTAGTATATTGGGACAGGGGAAGAGTAATGGCTACACCTTC.

The CDR3 spells CASSWDRNTIYF. The CDR3 bases are TGTGCCAGCAGTTGGGACAGAAACACCATATATTTT. The chain employs TRBV6-5 and TRBJ1-3, with D possibly being TRBD1 (6 bases). CDR3 size: 12 residues. V was clipped by 4 bases and J by 5 bases, with 6 bases between them. CDR1 is MNHEY, CDR2 SVGAGI, per germline.

This chain joins TRBV10-1 and TRBJ2-7, with 9 bases lining up with TRBD2. The J segment lost 2 bases and the V segment lost 6 bases, leaving 5 bases of the junction unmatched. Germline assignment: CDR1 WNHNN and CDR2 SYGVQD (reference sequence). This CDR3 is built from 14 residues. CDR3 sequence: CASSPGLATYEQYF. In DNA, the CDR3 is TGCGCCAGCAGCCCCGGACTAGCGACCTACGAGCAGTACTTC.

The gene calls are TRBV29-1 and TRBJ2-1; TRBD1 is a possible D gene (5 bases). Germline V gives CDR1 SQVTM, CDR2 ANQGSEA. Trimming stripped 2 bases from V and 4 bases from J, with 9 bases between. CDR3 length equals 13 residues. The DNA of the CDR3 is TGCAGCGTTGAACAGGGAAGATACAATGAGCAGTTCTTC. Encoded protein: CSVEQGRYNEQFF.